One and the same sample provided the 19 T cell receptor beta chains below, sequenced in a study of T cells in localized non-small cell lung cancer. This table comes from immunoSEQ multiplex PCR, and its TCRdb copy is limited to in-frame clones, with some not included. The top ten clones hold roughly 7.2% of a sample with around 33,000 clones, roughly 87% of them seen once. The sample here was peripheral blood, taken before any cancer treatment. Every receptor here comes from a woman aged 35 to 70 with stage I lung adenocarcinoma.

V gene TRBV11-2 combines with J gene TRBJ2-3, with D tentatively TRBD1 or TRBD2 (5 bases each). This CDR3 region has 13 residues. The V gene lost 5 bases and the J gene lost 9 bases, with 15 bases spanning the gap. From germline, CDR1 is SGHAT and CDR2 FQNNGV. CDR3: CASSAVTRDTQYF. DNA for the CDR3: TGTGCCAGCAGCGCAGTAACTAGGGACACGCAGTATTTT.

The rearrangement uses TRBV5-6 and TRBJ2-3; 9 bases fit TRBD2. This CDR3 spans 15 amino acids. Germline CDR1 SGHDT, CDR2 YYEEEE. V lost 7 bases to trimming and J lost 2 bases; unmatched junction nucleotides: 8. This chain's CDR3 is CASDLAGATTDTQYF. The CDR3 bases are TGTGCCAGCGACTTAGCGGGGGCTACCACAGATACGCAGTATTTT.

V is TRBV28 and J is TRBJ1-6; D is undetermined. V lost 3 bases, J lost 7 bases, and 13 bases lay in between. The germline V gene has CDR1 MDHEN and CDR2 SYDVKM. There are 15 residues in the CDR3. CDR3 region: CASSFSDVGNSPLHF. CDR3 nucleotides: TGTGCCAGCAGTTTTTCAGACGTCGGAAATTCACCCCTCCACTTT.

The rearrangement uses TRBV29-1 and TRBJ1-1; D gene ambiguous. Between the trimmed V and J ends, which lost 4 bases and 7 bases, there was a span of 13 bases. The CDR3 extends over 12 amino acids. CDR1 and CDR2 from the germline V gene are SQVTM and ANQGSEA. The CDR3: CSVVISSHEAFF. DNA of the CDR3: TGCAGCGTTGTGATATCCTCGCATGAAGCTTTCTTT.

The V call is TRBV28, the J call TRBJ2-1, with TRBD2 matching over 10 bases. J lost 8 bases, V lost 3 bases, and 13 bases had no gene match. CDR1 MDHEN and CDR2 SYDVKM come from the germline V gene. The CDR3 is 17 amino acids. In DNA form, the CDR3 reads TGTGCCAGCAGTTTGCCCGGCGGGACTAGCGAGGAGGATGAGCAGTTCTTC. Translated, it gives CASSLPGGTSEEDEQFF.

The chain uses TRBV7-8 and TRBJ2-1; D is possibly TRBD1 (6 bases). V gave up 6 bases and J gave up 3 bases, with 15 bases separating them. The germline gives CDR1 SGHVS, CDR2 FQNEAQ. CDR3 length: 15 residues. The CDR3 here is CASSSQGRGYNEQFF. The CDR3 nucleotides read TGTGCCAGCAGTTCACAGGGTAGAGGCTACAATGAGCAGTTCTTC.

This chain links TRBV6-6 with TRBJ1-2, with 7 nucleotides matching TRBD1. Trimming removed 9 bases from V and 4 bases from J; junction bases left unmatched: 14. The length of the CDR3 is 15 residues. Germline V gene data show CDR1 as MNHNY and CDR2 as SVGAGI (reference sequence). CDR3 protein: CASLPIQGTIYGYTF. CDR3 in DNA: TGTGCCAGTCTCCCTATACAGGGGACTATCTATGGCTACACCTTC.

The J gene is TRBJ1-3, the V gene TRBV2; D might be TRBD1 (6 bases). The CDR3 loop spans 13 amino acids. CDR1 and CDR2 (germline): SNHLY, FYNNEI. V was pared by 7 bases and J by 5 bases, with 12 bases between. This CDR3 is CASNRDRRNTIYF. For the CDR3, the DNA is TGTGCCAGCAACAGGGACCGTAGAAACACCATATATTTT.

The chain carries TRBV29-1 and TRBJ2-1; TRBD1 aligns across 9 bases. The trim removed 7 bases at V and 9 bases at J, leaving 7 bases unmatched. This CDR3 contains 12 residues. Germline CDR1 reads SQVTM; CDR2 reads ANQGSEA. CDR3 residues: CSAGDRAGEQFF. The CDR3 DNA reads TGCAGCGCGGGGGACAGGGCGGGTGAGCAGTTCTTC.

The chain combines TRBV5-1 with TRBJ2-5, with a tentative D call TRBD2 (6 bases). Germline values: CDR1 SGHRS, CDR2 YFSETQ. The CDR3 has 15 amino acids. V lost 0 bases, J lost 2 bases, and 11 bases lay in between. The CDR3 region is CASSLGGSGQETQYF. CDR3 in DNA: TGCGCCAGCAGCTTGGGGGGTAGCGGACAAGAGACCCAGTACTTC.

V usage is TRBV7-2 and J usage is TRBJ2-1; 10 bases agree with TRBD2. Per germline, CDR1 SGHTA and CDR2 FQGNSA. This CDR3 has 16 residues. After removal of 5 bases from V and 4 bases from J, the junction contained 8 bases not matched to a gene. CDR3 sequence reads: CASSRLAGADYNEQFF. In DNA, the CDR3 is TGTGCCAGCAGCCGCCTAGCGGGGGCAGATTACAATGAGCAGTTCTTC.

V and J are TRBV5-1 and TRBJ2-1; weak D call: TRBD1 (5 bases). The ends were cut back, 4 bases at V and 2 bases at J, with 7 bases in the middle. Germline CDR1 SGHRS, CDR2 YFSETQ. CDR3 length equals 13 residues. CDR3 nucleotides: TGCGCCAGCAGCACGGACACCTACAATGAGCAGTTCTTC. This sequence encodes CASSTDTYNEQFF.

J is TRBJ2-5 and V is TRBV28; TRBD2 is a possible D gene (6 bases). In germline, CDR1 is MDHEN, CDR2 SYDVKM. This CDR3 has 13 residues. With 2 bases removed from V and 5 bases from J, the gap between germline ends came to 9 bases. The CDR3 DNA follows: TGTGCCAGCAGTTTAACGGCGGGGGAGACCCAGTACTTC. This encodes CASSLTAGETQYF.

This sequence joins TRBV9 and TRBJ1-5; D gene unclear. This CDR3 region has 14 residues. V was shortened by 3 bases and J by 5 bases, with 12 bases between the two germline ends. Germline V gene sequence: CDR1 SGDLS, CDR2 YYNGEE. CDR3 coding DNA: TGTGCCAGCAGCGGGACCTCTACGGATCAGCCCCAGCATTTT. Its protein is CASSGTSTDQPQHF. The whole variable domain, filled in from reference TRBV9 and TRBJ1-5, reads DSGVTQTPKHLITATGQRVTLRCSPRSGDLSVYWYQQSLDQGLQFLIQYYNGEERAKGNILERFSAQQFPDLHSELNLSSLELGDSALYFCASSGTSTDQPQHFGDGTRLSIL.

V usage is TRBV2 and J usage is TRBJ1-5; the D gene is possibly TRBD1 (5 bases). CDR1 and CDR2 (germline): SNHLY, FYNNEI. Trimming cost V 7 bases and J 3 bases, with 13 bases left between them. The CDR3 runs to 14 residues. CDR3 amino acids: CASNIGRVNQPQHF. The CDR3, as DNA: TGTGCCAGCAACATCGGCAGGGTCAATCAGCCCCAGCATTTT.

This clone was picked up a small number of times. The CDR3 bases are TGTGCCAGCAGTTTGGCGTCCAGGGTTCATGGCTACACCTTC. It translates to CASSLASRVHGYTF. The V call is TRBV28, the J call TRBJ1-2; D is possibly TRBD1 (5 bases). Trimming removed 3 bases from V and 6 bases from J, with 14 bases in between. There are 14 residues in the CDR3. The germline CDR1 and CDR2 sequences are MDHEN and SYDVKM.

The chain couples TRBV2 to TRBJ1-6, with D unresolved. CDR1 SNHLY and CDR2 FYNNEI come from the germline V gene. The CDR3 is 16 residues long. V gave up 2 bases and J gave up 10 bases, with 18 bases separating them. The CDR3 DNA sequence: TGTGCCAGCAGTGAATTGGCCCCAGGATTAGGATCACCCCTCCACTTT. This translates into CASSELAPGLGSPLHF.

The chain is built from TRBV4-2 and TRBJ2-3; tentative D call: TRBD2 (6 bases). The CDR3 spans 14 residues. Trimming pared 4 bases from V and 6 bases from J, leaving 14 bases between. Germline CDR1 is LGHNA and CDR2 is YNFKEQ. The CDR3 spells CASSPMGGGDTQYF. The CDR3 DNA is TGTGCCAGCAGCCCAATGGGGGGTGGGGATACGCAGTATTTT.

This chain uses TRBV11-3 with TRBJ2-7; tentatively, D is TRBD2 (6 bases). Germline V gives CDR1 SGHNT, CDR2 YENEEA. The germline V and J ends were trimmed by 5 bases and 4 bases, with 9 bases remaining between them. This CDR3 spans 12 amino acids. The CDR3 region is CASSPAGYEQYF. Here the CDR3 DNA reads TGTGCCAGCAGCCCAGCGGGTTACGAGCAGTACTTC.